This TCR beta chain was identified in a study of blood T cell repertoires in COVID-19. About the study: The United States, Italy and Spain provided the acute and convalescent COVID-19 samples. Sample material is recorded as cDNA or gDNA derived from T cells, B-cell-depleted T cells, or PBMCs.

Original analysis: Cell counts per sample came from amplifying reference gene primers. Clones were sequenced by immunoSEQ multiplex PCR, and TCRdb holds only the in-frame ones, with some missing. The DNA gave D and trimming, while V, J and clone size come from that table. The sample includes 120,000 to 150,000 clones, around 86% of them seen just once. The sample consisted of peripheral blood. The clonotype originates from a woman over 75 with acute or convalescent COVID-19.

In DNA form, the CDR3 reads TGTGCCAGCAGCACCACTGCTTTCAGCGGGGAGACCCAGTACTTC. Translation gives CASSTTAFSGETQYF. V is TRBV5-5 and J is TRBJ2-5; D possibly corresponds to TRBD2 (6 bases). V was pared by 4 bases and J by 5 bases, with 18 bases between. This CDR3 has 15 residues. CDR1 SGHKS and CDR2 YYEKEE come from the germline V gene (reference sequence).